These 14 T cell receptor beta chains were sequenced from one sample in a study of CD4 T cells in relation to SARS-CoV-2 and coronaviruses. The unexposed donors gave CD4+ T cells in about 2011-2019, prior to COVID-19. Clones were sequenced by immunoSEQ multiplex PCR, and TCRdb holds only the in-frame ones, with some missing. The repertoire holds about 64,000 clones, with approximately 94% as singletons. Sequencing input: naive CD4+ T cells from PBMCs. Described subset: naive CD4+ T cells isolated by negative enrichment. These receptors all come from a human donor in good health.

This clone was detected once. This chain joins TRBV24-1 and TRBJ1-5; TRBD1 might be the D (5 bases). V was pared by 2 bases and J by 0 bases, with 16 bases between. In germline, CDR1 is KGHDR, CDR2 SFDVKD. CDR3 length: 18 amino acids. This CDR3 is CATSDSGGRESSNQPQHF. In DNA, the CDR3 is TGTGCCACCAGTGATTCGGGGGGGAGGGAGAGTAGCAATCAGCCCCAGCATTTT.

The V call is TRBV28, the J call TRBJ2-7; unclear D gene. Trimming took off 3 bases at V and 9 bases at J, with 15 bases between the two ends. CDR1 and CDR2 from the germline V gene are MDHEN and SYDVKM. The CDR3 sequence is 13 residues long. CDR3 in amino acids: CASSFLGRARQYF. DNA of the CDR3: TGTGCCAGCAGTTTCCTCGGACGGGCAAGGCAGTACTTC. Using reference TRBV28 and TRBJ2-7 for the parts outside the CDR3, the full variable domain is DVKVTQSSRYLVKRTGEKVFLECVQDMDHENMFWYRQDPGLGLRLIYFSYDVKMKEKGDIPEGYSVSREKKERFSLILESASTNQTSMYLCASSFLGRARQYFGPGTRLTVT.

This chain uses TRBV27 with TRBJ1-3; maybe TRBD1 (5 bases). The CDR3 sequence is 16 residues long. Per the germline V gene, CDR1 is MNHEY and CDR2 is SMNVEV (reference sequence). V lost 5 bases, J lost 2 bases, and 16 bases lay in between. Here the CDR3 DNA reads TGTGCCAGCAGTCGGGGGACGGACGTTCCTGGAAACACCATATATTTT. This encodes CASSRGTDVPGNTIYF.

The chain couples TRBV5-4 to TRBJ2-7; D is unresolved. V dropped 0 bases and J dropped 0 bases, with 4 bases sitting between them. Germline assignment: CDR1 SGHNT and CDR2 YYREEE (reference sequence). CDR3 length: 13 residues. CDR3 in amino acids: CASSLAFSYEQYF. The DNA for the CDR3 is TGTGCCAGCAGCTTGGCCTTCTCCTACGAGCAGTACTTC.

The chain is built from TRBV7-9 and TRBJ1-2; the D is unclear. V was cut by 2 bases and J by 3 bases, with 4 bases left in between. Germline V gives CDR1 SEHNR, CDR2 FQNEAQ (reference sequence). The CDR3 length is 12 residues. The CDR3 DNA follows: TGTGCCAGCAGCTTATCCGACTATGGCTACACCTTC. This encodes CASSLSDYGYTF. The full variable domain, completed using reference TRBV7-9 and TRBJ1-2, is DTGVSQNPRHKITKRGQNVTFRCDPISEHNRLYWYRQTLGQGPEFLTYFQNEAQLEKSRLLSDRFSAERPKGSFSTLEIQRTEQGDSAMYLCASSLSDYGYTFGSGTRLTVV.

V usage is TRBV27 and J usage is TRBJ2-2; tentatively, D is TRBD1 (6 bases). This CDR3 spans 16 amino acids. The V and J ends lost 5 bases and 2 bases respectively, with 15 bases between them. Germline V gives CDR1 MNHEY, CDR2 SMNVEV (reference sequence). This CDR3 is CASSQKTGINTGELFF. As DNA, the CDR3 is TGTGCCAGCAGTCAAAAAACAGGGATTAACACCGGGGAGCTGTTTTTT.

V is TRBV7-6 and J is TRBJ2-2, with D possibly matching TRBD2 (5 bases). There are 16 residues in the CDR3. Per the germline V gene, CDR1 is SGHVS and CDR2 is FNYEAQ. Trimming pared 1 base from V and 0 bases from J, leaving 9 bases between. CDR3 sequence: CASSLESGPNTGELFF. As DNA, the CDR3 is TGTGCCAGCAGCTTAGAGAGCGGCCCGAACACCGGGGAGCTGTTTTTT.

The CDR3: CALGETNYGYTF. In nucleotides, the CDR3 is TGTGCTCTCGGGGAAACTAACTATGGCTACACCTTC. This chain joins TRBV7-9 and TRBJ1-2; D gene ambiguous. This CDR3 comprises 12 residues. The V gene's germline CDR1 is SEHNR and CDR2 FQNEAQ (reference sequence).

This rearrangement joins TRBV10-2 to TRBJ2-5, with 9 bases matching TRBD1. There are 16 residues in the CDR3. V gave up 0 bases and J gave up 1 base; unmatched junction bases: 3. Germline CDR1 reads WSHSY; CDR2 reads SAAADI. The CDR3 reads CASSESTGGAQETQYF. The CDR3 region has the DNA TGCGCCAGCAGTGAGTCGACAGGGGGGGCCCAAGAGACCCAGTACTTC.

The chain couples TRBV5-1 to TRBJ2-6; D not certain. Germline assignment: CDR1 SGHRS and CDR2 YFSETQ. Trimming shortened V by 4 bases and J by 0 bases, and 2 bases separated the two germline ends. The CDR3 has 13 residues. DNA for the CDR3: TGCGCCAGCAGCCCCTCTGGGGCCAACGTCCTGACTTTC. This encodes CASSPSGANVLTF.

The chain employs TRBV9 and TRBJ2-2; tentative D call: TRBD2 (6 bases). Per the germline V gene, CDR1 is SGDLS and CDR2 is YYNGEE. CDR3 size: 15 residues. Trimming shortened V by 0 bases and J by 6 bases, and 12 bases separated the two germline ends. CDR3 residues: CASSVGSGEAGELFF. The CDR3 DNA reads TGTGCCAGCAGCGTAGGTTCGGGGGAAGCCGGGGAGCTGTTTTTT.

This clone appeared a single time. The chain is built from TRBV5-1 and TRBJ1-2; no definite D call. The germline gives CDR1 SGHRS, CDR2 YFSETQ. The V end lost 0 bases, the J end lost 2 bases, and 11 bases lay between the germline ends. The CDR3 has 15 amino acids. The CDR3 DNA sequence: TGCGCCAGCAGCTTGGGGACCCGAGGGAACTATGGCTACACCTTC. It is translated as CASSLGTRGNYGYTF.

This chain links TRBV2 with TRBJ2-7; no definite D call. V was pared by 11 bases and J by 1 base, with 9 bases between. Looked up from germline, CDR1 is SNHLY and CDR2 is FYNNEI. The CDR3 is 11 residues long. The CDR3 region has the DNA TGTGCCTGGGGTGTGTCCTACGAGCAGTACTTC. It specifies CAWGVSYEQYF.

The chain is built from TRBV5-1 and TRBJ1-2, with D uncertain. The length of the CDR3 is 15 residues. Germline assignment: CDR1 SGHRS and CDR2 YFSETQ. V was cut by 0 bases and J by 4 bases, with 13 bases left in between. The CDR3 DNA follows: TGCGCCAGCAGCTTGGAATTCGGAGGGCTCTATGGCTACACCTTC. Its protein is CASSLEFGGLYGYTF. The whole variable domain, filled in from reference TRBV5-1 and TRBJ1-2, reads KAGVTQTPRYLIKTRGQQVTLSCSPISGHRSVSWYQQTPGQGLQFLFEYFSETQRNKGNFPGRFSGRQFSNSRSEMNVSTLELGDSALYLCASSLEFGGLYGYTFGSGTRLTVV.